The sequence of this T cell receptor beta chain was determined in a study of cytomegalovirus exposure and HLA in healthy donors. The germline CDR1 and CDR2 sequences are SGHRS and YFSETQ. The CDR3 is made up of 14 amino acids. V lost 4 bases to trimming and J lost 2 bases, with 12 bases between them. TCRdb's table, derived via immunoSEQ multiplex PCR, lists solely in-frame clones and lacks some. The sample consists of fewer than 150,000 clones, about 80% of them appearing once. In regard to this clone: Its antigen remains unknown.

Whole-study findings and limits: The study recorded 150 to 200 TCR beta chains that were cytomegalovirus-associated.

The sequence was obtained from a man younger than 40 in good health and CMV-seropositive. The sample consisted of PBMCs. This chain joins TRBV5-1 and TRBJ1-1; D not certain. This CDR3 is CASSTASGNTEAFF. CDR3 nucleotides: TGCGCCAGCAGCACAGCTTCAGGTAACACTGAAGCTTTCTTT.